Listed below are T cell receptor beta chains from one sample, sequenced in a study of shared clonotypes between healthy human individuals. The assay was immunoSEQ multiplex PCR, and TCRdb's table has in-frame clones only and misses some. The data show roughly 400,000 clones, about 96% seen once. Material for sequencing was memory CD8+ T cells sorted from blood. All receptors come from a man aged 25 to 40 in good health. CDR3s include the opening cysteine and the closing phenylalanine or tryptophan. D genes are given only for firm matches. For some rows the clone size is stated as once, few or many, or as a class when expanded; others skip it.

.	TRBV9	.	13	TRBJ1-1	CASSVYGGTEAFF	TGTGCCAGCAGCGTTTATGGGGGCACTGAAGCTTTCTTT
.	TRBV5-1	.	15	TRBJ2-5	CASSLGGVLAETQYF	TGCGCCAGCAGCTTGGGGGGCGTTTTAGCGGAGACCCAGTACTTC
.	TRBV5-1	TRBD2	16	TRBJ2-1	CASSLRTSGSYNEQFF	TGCGCCAGCAGCTTGAGGACTAGCGGGAGCTACAATGAGCAGTTCTTC
.	TRBV27	TRBD2	18	TRBJ2-3	CASSLLLGGTRVADTQYF	TGTGCCAGCAGTTTACTTCTAGGCGGGACTAGGGTCGCAGATACGCAGTATTTT
.	TRBV5-1	.	16	TRBJ2-1	CASSLGRYVLTWEQFF	TGCGCCAGCAGCTTGGGCCGATACGTGCTAACATGGGAGCAGTTCTTC
.	TRBV28	TRBD2	17	TRBJ2-3	CASRRRLAGSSTDTQYF	TGTGCCAGCAGACGTAGACTAGCGGGGTCTAGCACAGATACGCAGTATTTT
.	TRBV28	.	13	TRBJ1-2	CASSPLGHYGYTF	TGTGCCAGCAGCCCCTTAGGACACTATGGCTACACCTTC
.	TRBV7-9	TRBD2	14	TRBJ2-7	CASSLTSGMHEQYF	TGTGCCAGCAGCCTGACTAGCGGGATGCACGAGCAGTACTTC
.	TRBV4-1	TRBD1	13	TRBJ2-5	CASSPGQGETQYF	TGCGCCAGCAGCCCGGGACAGGGAGAGACCCAGTACTTC
.	TRBV6-1	TRBD1	13	TRBJ1-5	CATGGDRALLEHF	TGTGCCACCGGGGGAGACAGGGCATTACTCGAGCATTTT
few	TRBV10-3	.	14	TRBJ1-2	CAISESGPLYGYTF	TGTGCCATCAGTGAGTCTGGGCCCCTCTATGGCTACACCTTC
.	TRBV7-9	TRBD1	15	TRBJ2-2	CASSPTGGNTGELFF	TGTGCCAGCAGCCCGACAGGGGGAAACACCGGGGAGCTGTTTTTT
.	TRBV28	TRBD2	13	TRBJ2-1	CASSSSGYNEQFF	TGTGCCAGCAGTTCTAGCGGGTACAATGAGCAGTTCTTC
.	TRBV9	TRBD1	15	TRBJ2-1	CASSGFTGGRNEQFF	TGTGCCAGCAGCGGATTTACAGGGGGCCGGAATGAGCAGTTCTTC